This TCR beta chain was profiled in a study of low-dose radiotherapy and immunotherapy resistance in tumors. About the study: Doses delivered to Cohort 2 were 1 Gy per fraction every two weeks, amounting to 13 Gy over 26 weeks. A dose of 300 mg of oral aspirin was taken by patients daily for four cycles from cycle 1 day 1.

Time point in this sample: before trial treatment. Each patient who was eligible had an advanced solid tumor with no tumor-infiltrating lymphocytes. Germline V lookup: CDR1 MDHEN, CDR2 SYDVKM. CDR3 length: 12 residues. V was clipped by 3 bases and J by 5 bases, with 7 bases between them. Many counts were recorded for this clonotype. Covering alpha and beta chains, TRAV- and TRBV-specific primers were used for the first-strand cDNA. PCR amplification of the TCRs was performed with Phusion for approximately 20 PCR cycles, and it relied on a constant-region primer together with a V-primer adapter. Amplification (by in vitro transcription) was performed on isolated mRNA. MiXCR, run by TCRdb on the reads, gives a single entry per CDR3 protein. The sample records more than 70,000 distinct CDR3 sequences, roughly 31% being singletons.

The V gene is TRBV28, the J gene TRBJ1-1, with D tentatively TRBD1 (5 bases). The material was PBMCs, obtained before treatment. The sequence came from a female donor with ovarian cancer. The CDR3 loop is CASSFQGTEAFF. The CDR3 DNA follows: TGTGCCAGCAGTTTCCAGGGAACTGAAGCTTTCTTT.